This passage covers 28 T cell receptor beta chains from one sample sequenced in a study of Ad26.COV2.S vaccination and SARS-CoV-2 variants. Sequenced by immunoSEQ multiplex PCR; TCRdb stores in-frame clones only, minus some. Found here are some 390,000 clones, roughly nine tenths of them singletons; the top ten hold around 3.4%. The sample's treatment: some 20 received Ad26.COV2.S at low or high dose, single or two shots; roughly five received placebo; per-sample allocation not given. On day 63 after the first injection, vaccine and placebo recipients gave samples. The source was peripheral blood, collected in a trial of Ad26.COV2.S vaccine versus placebo. The receptors were gathered from a person aged 18-60 years who received the Ad26.COV2.S COVID-19 vaccine or a placebo.

V is TRBV25-1 and J is TRBJ2-1; a weak D match, TRBD1 (5 bases). V lost 7 bases, J lost 7 bases, and 20 bases lay in between. Germline-derived CDR1 and CDR2 are MGHDK and SYGVNS. The CDR3 loop spans 15 amino acids. The CDR3, as DNA: TGTGCCAGCACCTCAGTGAGGTTAGGGGTTAATGAGCAGTTCTTC. Protein product: CASTSVRLGVNEQFF. Based on the CDR3 plus reference TRBV25-1 and TRBJ2-1, the full variable domain is EADIYQTPRYLVIGTGKKITLECSQTMGHDKMYWYQQDPGMELHLIHYSYGVNSTEKGDLSSESTVSRIRTEHFPLTLESARPSHTSQYLCASTSVRLGVNEQFFGPGTRLTVL.

This chain uses TRBV5-1 with TRBJ2-3; D is uncertain. Trimming shortened V by 2 bases and J by 0 bases, and 16 bases separated the two germline ends. The CDR3 extends over 17 amino acids. CDR1 is SGHRS, CDR2 YFSETQ, per germline. CDR3 DNA sequence: TGCGCCAGCAGCTTCAACCCATCATCCACTAGCACAGATACGCAGTATTTT. Residues: CASSFNPSSTSTDTQYF.

J is TRBJ2-7 and V is TRBV7-2; 7 bases agree with TRBD1. Per the germline V gene, CDR1 is SGHTA and CDR2 is FQGNSA. The V and J ends lost 3 bases and 7 bases, in that order; junction bases with no gene match: 3. The CDR3 is 12 amino acids. This CDR3 reads CASSFVQGEQYF. The CDR3 region has the DNA TGTGCCAGCAGCTTTGTACAGGGGGAGCAGTACTTC.

This chain links TRBV4-1 with TRBJ1-2, with no clear D. The CDR3 is made up of 13 amino acids. The germline CDR1 and CDR2 sequences are MGHRA and YSYEKL. The V gene lost 4 bases and the J gene lost 9 bases, with 15 bases spanning the gap. The DNA of the CDR3 is TGCGCCAGCAGCCCCGATTACGGGCTCCGCTACACCTTC. Residues: CASSPDYGLRYTF.

The V gene is TRBV30, the J gene TRBJ1-2, with D possibly TRBD1 on 5 matching bases. Germline CDR1 reads GTSNPN; CDR2 reads SVGIG (reference sequence). V dropped 2 bases and J dropped 6 bases, with 7 bases sitting between them. This CDR3 contains 11 residues. The CDR3 sequence: CAWSTGDGYTF. CDR3 DNA: TGTGCCTGGAGTACGGGGGATGGCTACACCTTC.

The chain is built from TRBV24-1 and TRBJ2-1; D might be TRBD2 (6 bases). The length of the CDR3 is 14 residues. V was clipped by 7 bases and J by 9 bases, with 18 bases between them. CDR1 is KGHDR, CDR2 SFDVKD, per germline. CDR3 protein: CATSGPRLGGEQFF. In nucleotides, the CDR3 is TGTGCCACCAGCGGCCCGCGGTTGGGGGGTGAGCAGTTCTTC.

The rearrangement joins TRBV2 to TRBJ1-2; 11 bases are a match to TRBD1. Per the germline V gene, CDR1 is SNHLY and CDR2 is FYNNEI. The CDR3 has 16 amino acids. The V and J ends lost 4 bases and 6 bases, in that order; junction bases with no gene match: 10. In nucleotides, the CDR3 is TGTGCCAGCAGTGCGGACAGGGGGCGCCTACTCGATGGCTACACCTTC. Protein: CASSADRGRLLDGYTF.

This chain links TRBV7-9 with TRBJ2-2, with TRBD2 as a possible D gene (5 bases). This CDR3 contains 18 residues. V was shortened by 7 bases and J by 5 bases, with 26 bases between the two germline ends. CDR1 is SEHNR, CDR2 FQNEAQ, per germline (reference sequence). CDR3 sequence: CASTRQDPGRSVTGELFF. DNA for the CDR3: TGTGCCAGCACCCGTCAGGACCCGGGAAGGTCGGTGACCGGGGAGCTGTTTTTT. The whole variable domain, remainder taken from reference TRBV7-9 and TRBJ2-2, is DTGVSQNPRHKITKRGQNVTFRCDPISEHNRLYWYRQTLGQGPEFLTYFQNEAQLEKSRLLSDRFSAERPKGSFSTLEIQRTEQGDSAMYLCASTRQDPGRSVTGELFFGEGSRLTVL.

The gene calls are TRBV6-4 and TRBJ2-2; 7 nucleotides match TRBD1. CDR3 length: 14 residues. Germline V gene lookup returns CDR1 MRHNA and CDR2 SNTAGT. The V gene end was trimmed by 8 bases and the J gene end by 3 bases; junction bases not matched to a gene: 6. The CDR3 loop reads CASSPTGHTGELFF. CDR3 DNA: TGTGCCAGCTCCCCGACAGGGCACACCGGGGAGCTGTTTTTT.

Comments on this clone: Other DNA sequences in the sample encode the same CDR3. In DNA, the CDR3 is TGTGCCAGCTCACTAGGAGACACTGAAGCTTTCTTT. Its translation is CASSLGDTEAFF. The V and J genes are TRBV18 and TRBJ1-1; D gene ambiguous. Germline CDR1 is KGHSH and CDR2 is LQKENI. The CDR3 loop spans 12 amino acids. Between the trimmed V and J ends, which lost 4 bases and 3 bases, there was a span of 6 bases. Based on the CDR3 plus reference TRBV18 and TRBJ1-1, the full variable domain is NAGVMQNPRHLVRRRGQEARLRCSPMKGHSHVYWYRQLPEEGLKFMVYLQKENIIDESGMPKERFSAEFPKEGPSILRIQQVVRGDSAAYFCASSLGDTEAFFGQGTRLTVV.

V gene TRBV4-1 combines with J gene TRBJ1-2, with D possibly being TRBD1 (5 bases). This CDR3 is 13 amino acids long. V lost 4 bases, J lost 2 bases, and 8 bases lay in between. Germline CDR1 MGHRA, CDR2 YSYEKL. The CDR3 reads CASSPTENYGYTF. In nucleotides, the CDR3 is TGCGCCAGCAGCCCGACAGAGAACTATGGCTACACCTTC.

This chain uses TRBV7-9 with TRBJ2-7; possibly TRBD1 for D (5 bases). Germline values: CDR1 SEHNR, CDR2 FQNEAQ (reference sequence). This CDR3 is 13 amino acids long. Trimming left V 5 bases short and J 2 bases short, with 10 bases between. The CDR3 DNA follows: TGTGCCAGCAGCAACGACAGAACCTACGAGCAGTACTTC. It encodes CASSNDRTYEQYF.

This chain uses TRBV11-3 with TRBJ2-7; 9 nucleotides match TRBD1. Unmatched junction bases numbered 11, after V lost 8 bases and J lost 3 bases. Germline loops: CDR1 SGHNT, CDR2 YENEEA. The CDR3 runs 15 residues. CDR3 residues: CASRPRDRDDYEQYF. In DNA form, the CDR3 reads TGTGCCAGCCGTCCCCGGGACAGGGATGACTACGAGCAGTACTTC.

The J gene is TRBJ1-6, the V gene TRBV10-3; 7 bases match TRBD1. Trimming took 2 bases from V and 7 from J; bases not matched to a gene: 5. Germline V CDR1 and CDR2: ENHRY, SYGVKD. This CDR3 region has 15 residues. The DNA for the CDR3 is TGTGCCATCAGTGAGGTCCCGGGACAGAATTCACCCCTCCACTTT. Its translation is CAISEVPGQNSPLHF.

This rearrangement joins TRBV27 to TRBJ2-2, with TRBD2 identical over 7 bases. This CDR3 spans 16 amino acids. Germline CDR1 and CDR2: MNHEY and SMNVEV (reference sequence). The ends lost 4 bases at V and 5 bases at J; junction bases unmatched: 10. This CDR3 reads CASSSYGGRGTGELFF. The CDR3 DNA reads TGTGCCAGCAGTTCCTACGGGGGGAGAGGGACCGGGGAGCTGTTTTTT.

This chain connects TRBV2 to TRBJ1-2; D remains ambiguous. The CDR3 is 13 amino acids. In germline, CDR1 is SNHLY, CDR2 FYNNEI. V lost 2 bases to trimming and J lost 7 bases, with 11 bases between them. The CDR3 here is CASSEYGSGGYTF. The CDR3 DNA is TGTGCCAGCAGTGAATATGGTTCAGGTGGCTACACCTTC.

V and J are TRBV7-2 and TRBJ1-2; maybe TRBD1 (6 bases). This CDR3 comprises 16 residues. In germline, CDR1 is SGHTA, CDR2 FQGNSA. V lost 5 bases and J 2 bases, leaving 18 bases between the germline ends. The CDR3 loop is CASSQSSGGGNYGYTF. As DNA, the CDR3 is TGTGCCAGCAGCCAATCTTCGGGGGGCGGGAACTATGGCTACACCTTC.

This clone came up a few times. The V call is TRBV7-2, the J call TRBJ1-5; 7 nucleotides line up with TRBD1. Germline V gene sequence: CDR1 SGHTA, CDR2 FQGNSA. The CDR3 has 15 amino acids. J was trimmed by 3 bases and V by 4 bases; bases with no gene match: 6. The CDR3 region has the DNA TGTGCCAGCAGCTCGCAGGGACAGTACAATCAGCCCCAGCATTTT. It is translated as CASSSQGQYNQPQHF. Together with reference TRBV7-2 and TRBJ1-5, the CDR3 gives the full variable domain: GAGVSQSPSNKVTEKGKDVELRCDPISGHTALYWYRQSLGQGLEFLIYFQGNSAPDKSGLPSDRFSAERTGGSVSTLTIQRTQQEDSAVYLCASSSQGQYNQPQHFGDGTRLSIL.

V usage is TRBV29-1 and J usage is TRBJ1-4; D unresolved. The CDR3 sequence is 13 residues long. V lost 6 bases, J lost 0 bases, and 8 bases lay in between. Germline V gene lookup returns CDR1 SQVTM and CDR2 ANQGSEA. CDR3: CSVLSATNEKLFF. Here the CDR3 DNA reads TGCAGCGTACTTAGTGCAACTAATGAAAAACTGTTTTTT.

This clone was picked up a small number of times. The chain joins TRBV5-1 to TRBJ2-3; possibly TRBD1 or TRBD2 for D (5 bases each). V was pared by 4 bases and J by 5 bases, with 17 bases between. The CDR3 extends over 15 amino acids. Germline-derived CDR1 and CDR2 are SGHRS and YFSETQ. In DNA form, the CDR3 reads TGCGCCAGCAGCAACCCTTCCCGAGGGGAAGATACGCAGTATTTT. Its translation is CASSNPSRGEDTQYF.

The J gene is TRBJ1-1, the V gene TRBV9; D is unclear. This CDR3 has 15 amino acids. Germline assignment: CDR1 SGDLS and CDR2 YYNGEE. V gave up 3 bases and J gave up 2 bases, with 14 bases separating them. DNA of the CDR3: TGTGCCAGCAGCGCGTACACGGGTGCAAACACTGAAGCTTTCTTT. Translating it yields CASSAYTGANTEAFF.

J is TRBJ2-7 and V is TRBV9, with no clear D. V was shortened by 0 bases and J by 1 base, with 11 bases between the two germline ends. Germline V gene sequence: CDR1 SGDLS, CDR2 YYNGEE. CDR3 length: 15 amino acids. The CDR3, as DNA: TGTGCCAGCAGCGTAGTTCGAAGGGTTTCCTACGAGCAGTACTTC. The encoded protein is CASSVVRRVSYEQYF.

The rearrangement joins TRBV7-9 to TRBJ1-1; D gene ambiguous. Trimming stripped 1 base from V and 8 bases from J, with 17 bases between. Per the germline V gene, CDR1 is SEHNR and CDR2 is FQNEAQ (reference sequence). The CDR3 consists of 15 residues. Here the CDR3 DNA reads TGTGCCAGCAGCTTAGTGACCTTCGCGAGCGAAGAAGCTTTCTTT. This sequence encodes CASSLVTFASEEAFF. Variable domain in full (rest from reference TRBV7-9 and TRBJ1-1): DTGVSQNPRHKITKRGQNVTFRCDPISEHNRLYWYRQTLGQGPEFLTYFQNEAQLEKSRLLSDRFSAERPKGSFSTLEIQRTEQGDSAMYLCASSLVTFASEEAFFGQGTRLTVV.

V and J are TRBV9 and TRBJ2-7; possibly TRBD1 for D (5 bases). CDR3 length: 13 amino acids. Germline V gives CDR1 SGDLS, CDR2 YYNGEE. The V and J ends lost 2 bases and 7 bases respectively, with 13 bases between them. The CDR3: CASSVSGLGEQYF. CDR3 in DNA: TGTGCCAGCAGCGTTTCAGGGCTGGGAGAGCAGTACTTC. The variable domain in full, with the rest retrieved from reference TRBV9 and TRBJ2-7, is DSGVTQTPKHLITATGQRVTLRCSPRSGDLSVYWYQQSLDQGLQFLIQYYNGEERAKGNILERFSAQQFPDLHSELNLSSLELGDSALYFCASSVSGLGEQYFGPGTRLTVT.

The chain carries TRBV6-5 and TRBJ1-3; no clear D gene. Trimming shortened V by 4 bases and J by 4 bases, and 14 bases separated the two germline ends. The CDR3 contains 15 residues. The germline gives CDR1 MNHEY, CDR2 SVGAGI. CDR3: CASSSSGVRGNTIYF. CDR3 DNA sequence: TGTGCCAGCAGTTCCTCCGGGGTGAGGGGAAACACCATATATTTT.

V is TRBV19 and J is TRBJ1-1, with 7 positions matching TRBD1. Germline assignment: CDR1 LNHDA and CDR2 SQIVND (reference sequence). V was clipped by 8 bases and J by 11 bases; unmatched bases: 14. This CDR3 region has 13 residues. CDR3 DNA: TGTGCCAGTTCCCCCGACAGGGAAGGTTTGGCTTTCTTT. As protein: CASSPDREGLAFF.

The gene calls are TRBV19 and TRBJ1-2, with a weak D call TRBD1 (5 bases). V lost 5 bases and J 4 bases, leaving 11 bases between the germline ends. Germline V CDR1 and CDR2: LNHDA, SQIVND (reference sequence). This CDR3 contains 13 residues. CDR3 bases: TGTGCCAGTAGTCGACAGCTGATCTATGGCTACACCTTC. This encodes CASSRQLIYGYTF.

In its sample, this clone was seen once. The V call is TRBV18, the J call TRBJ1-6; D not certain. Germline CDR1 KGHSH, CDR2 LQKENI. The CDR3 has 17 amino acids. Trimming removed 2 bases from V and 9 bases from J, with 20 bases in between. In DNA, the CDR3 is TGTGCCAGCTCACCAAACGAGGCAGCGGTCCTTATTTCACCCCTCCACTTT. Its protein is CASSPNEAAVLISPLHF.